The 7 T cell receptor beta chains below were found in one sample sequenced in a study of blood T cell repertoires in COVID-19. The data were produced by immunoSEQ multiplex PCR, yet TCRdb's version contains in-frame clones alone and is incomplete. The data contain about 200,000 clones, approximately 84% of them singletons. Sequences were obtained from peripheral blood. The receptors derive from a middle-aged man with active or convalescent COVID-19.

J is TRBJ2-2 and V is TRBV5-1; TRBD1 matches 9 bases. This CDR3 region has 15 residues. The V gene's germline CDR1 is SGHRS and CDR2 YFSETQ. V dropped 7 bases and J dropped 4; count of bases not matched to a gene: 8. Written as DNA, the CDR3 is TGCGCCAGCTTCCGGGACAGGGTCCCCACCGGGGAGCTGTTTTTT. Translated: CASFRDRVPTGELFF.

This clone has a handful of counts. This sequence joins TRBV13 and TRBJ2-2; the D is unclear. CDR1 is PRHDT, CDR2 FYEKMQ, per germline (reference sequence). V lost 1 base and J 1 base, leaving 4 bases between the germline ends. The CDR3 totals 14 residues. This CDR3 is CASSLARNTGELFF. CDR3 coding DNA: TGTGCCAGCAGCTTAGCTAGGAACACCGGGGAGCTGTTTTTT.

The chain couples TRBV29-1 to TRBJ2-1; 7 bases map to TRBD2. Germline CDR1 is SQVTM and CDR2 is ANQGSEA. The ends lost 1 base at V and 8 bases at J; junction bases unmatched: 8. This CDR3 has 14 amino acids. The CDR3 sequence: CSVEVPGRIYEQFF. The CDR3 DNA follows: TGCAGCGTTGAAGTCCCCGGGAGGATATATGAGCAGTTCTTC.

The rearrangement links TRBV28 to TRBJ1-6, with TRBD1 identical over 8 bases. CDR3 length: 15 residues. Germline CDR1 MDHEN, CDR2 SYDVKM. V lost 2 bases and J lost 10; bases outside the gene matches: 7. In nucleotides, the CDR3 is TGTGCCAGCAGTTTACCAGGACAGGGTTACTCACCCCTCCACTTT. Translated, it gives CASSLPGQGYSPLHF.

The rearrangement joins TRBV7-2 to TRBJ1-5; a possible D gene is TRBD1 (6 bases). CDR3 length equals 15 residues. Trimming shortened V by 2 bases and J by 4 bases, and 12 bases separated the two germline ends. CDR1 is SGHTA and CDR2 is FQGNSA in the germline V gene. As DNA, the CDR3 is TGTGCCAGCAGCTTACCAGGGGTGGGGAATCAGCCCCAGCATTTT. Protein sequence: CASSLPGVGNQPQHF.

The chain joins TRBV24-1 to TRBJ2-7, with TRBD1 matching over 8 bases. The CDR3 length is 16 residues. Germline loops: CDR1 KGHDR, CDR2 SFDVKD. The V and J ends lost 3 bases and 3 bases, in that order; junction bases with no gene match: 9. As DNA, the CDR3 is TGTGCCACCAGTGATCCCCGGACAGGGCGAAACTACGAGCAGTACTTC. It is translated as CATSDPRTGRNYEQYF.

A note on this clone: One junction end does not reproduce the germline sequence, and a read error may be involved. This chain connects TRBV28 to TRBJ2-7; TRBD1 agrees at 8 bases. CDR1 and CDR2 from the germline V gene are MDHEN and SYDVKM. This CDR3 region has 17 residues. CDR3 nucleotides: TGTGCCAGCAGTTTATTGCCGGTGGGACAGGCTGCCATAGGGGTTGACTTC. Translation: CASSLLPVGQAAIGVDF.